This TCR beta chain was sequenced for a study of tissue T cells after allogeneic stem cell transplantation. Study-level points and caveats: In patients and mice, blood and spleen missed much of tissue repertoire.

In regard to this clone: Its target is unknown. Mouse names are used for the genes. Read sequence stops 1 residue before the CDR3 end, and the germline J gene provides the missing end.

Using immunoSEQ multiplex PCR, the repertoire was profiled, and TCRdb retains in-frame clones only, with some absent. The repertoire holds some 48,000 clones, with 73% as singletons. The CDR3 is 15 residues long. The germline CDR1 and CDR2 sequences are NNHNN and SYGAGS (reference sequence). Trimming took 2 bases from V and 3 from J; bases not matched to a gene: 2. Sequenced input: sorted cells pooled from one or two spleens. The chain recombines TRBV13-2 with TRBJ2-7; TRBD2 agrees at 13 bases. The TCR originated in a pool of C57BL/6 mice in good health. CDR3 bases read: TGTGCCAGCGGTGACGGACTGGGGGGGCGCTATGAACAGTAC. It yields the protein CASGDGLGGRYEQY. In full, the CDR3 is CASGDGLGGRYEQYF.